The 26 T cell receptor beta chains below come from one sample, sequenced in a study of T cell repertoires in cytomegalovirus infection. MiXCR, run by TCRdb on the reads, gives a single entry per CDR3 protein. The sample contains around 320,000 distinct CDR3 sequences, 9.5% of which appear only once. Sequencing was carried out using PBMCs. The receptors derive from a human donor in good health (CMV status not recorded). Some clones in this sample may be carry-over from other donors' samples.

This clonotype was picked up a small number of times. V gene TRBV12-3 or TRBV12-4 combines with J gene TRBJ1-2; TRBD1 matches at 7 bases. The CDR3 spans 16 residues. Trimming cost V 6 bases and J 4 bases; bases outside gene matches: 14. The CDR3 DNA reads TGTGCCAGCAGCGAATTCGGGCGACAGGGCCTCTATGGCTACACCTTC. Amino acids: CASSEFGRQGLYGYTF.

The chain employs TRBV6-8 and TRBJ2-7; 8 bases line up with TRBD1. Losses at the gene ends were 7 bases for V and 2 bases for J; bases not matched to a gene: 7. This CDR3 comprises 14 residues. Per the germline V gene, CDR1 is MNHGY and CDR2 is SAAAGT. The CDR3 is CASTIGTGAYEQYF. The CDR3 bases are TGTGCCAGCACCATCGGGACAGGAGCCTACGAGCAGTACTTC.

Notes on this clonotype: A junction end diverges from the germline sequence, so it may reflect a read error. V is TRBV2 and J is TRBJ2-3; maybe TRBD2 (6 bases). Germline V gene data show CDR1 as SNHLY and CDR2 as FYNNEI. The CDR3 spans 14 residues. CDR3 protein: CASSGGTSKDTQYF. In DNA form, the CDR3 reads TGTGCCAGCAGTGGCGGTACTAGCAAAGATACGCAGTATTTT.

Ten or more counts support this clonotype. The V call is TRBV6-2 or TRBV6-3, the J call TRBJ2-1, with 11 positions matching TRBD2. The CDR3 consists of 17 residues. J lost 0 bases, V lost 6 bases, and 7 bases had no gene match. Germline V gene data show CDR1 as MNHEY and CDR2 as SVGEGT. As DNA, the CDR3 is TGTGCCAGCAGACCCTTGGGACTAGCGGACTCCTACAATGAGCAGTTCTTC. This codes for CASRPLGLADSYNEQFF.

The rearrangement uses TRBV6-5 and TRBJ1-1; a possible D gene is TRBD1 (5 bases). From germline, CDR1 is MNHEY and CDR2 SVGAGI. The CDR3 spans 13 residues. The V and J ends lost 4 bases and 4 bases respectively, with 10 bases between them. The CDR3 DNA reads TGTGCCAGCAGTTCCCGTGGGACCACTGAAGCTTTCTTT. This encodes CASSSRGTTEAFF.

The sample holds many counts of this clonotype. The chain recombines TRBV7-2 with TRBJ2-7, with 11 bases fitting TRBD2. The CDR3 totals 16 residues. Germline V gives CDR1 SGHTA, CDR2 FQGNSA. The trim removed 3 bases at V and 6 bases at J, leaving 10 bases unmatched. In DNA, the CDR3 is TGTGCCAGCAGCTTTTCCCATCGACTAGCGGGATTCGAGCAGTACTTC. This encodes CASSFSHRLAGFEQYF.

This chain joins TRBV9 and TRBJ1-1, with unresolved D. Germline V CDR1 and CDR2: SGDLS, YYNGEE. The V and J ends lost 3 bases and 4 bases respectively, with 16 bases between them. The CDR3 sequence is 15 residues long. The CDR3 is CASSALGYSITEAFF. As DNA, the CDR3 is TGTGCCAGCAGCGCCCTTGGGTATTCGATCACTGAAGCTTTCTTT.

This clonotype has ten or more counts. This chain uses TRBV7-2 with TRBJ2-7, with 9 bases matching TRBD2. The CDR3 contains 15 residues. Germline loops: CDR1 SGHTA, CDR2 FQGNSA. Trimming cost V 0 bases and J 2 bases; bases outside gene matches: 2. For the CDR3, the DNA is TGTGCCAGCAGCTTAGCGCGGGGGGGGACCTACGAGCAGTACTTC. Protein sequence: CASSLARGGTYEQYF.

This clonotype turned up a few times. This chain joins TRBV5-3 and TRBJ2-7, with D perhaps matching TRBD2 (5 bases). TRBV5-3 is marked as an open reading frame, function uncertain. The V end lost 4 bases, the J end lost 4 bases, and 9 bases lay between the germline ends. The CDR3 runs to 12 residues. CDR3 sequence (DNA): TGTGCCAGAAGCCGCCGGGAATACGAGCAGTACTTC. It codes for CARSRREYEQYF.

This clonotype was seen only a few times. The chain carries TRBV7-2 and TRBJ2-7, with D perhaps TRBD1 (6 bases). CDR3 length: 16 amino acids. V lost 2 bases to trimming and J lost 0 bases, with 14 bases between them. The germline V gene has CDR1 SGHTA and CDR2 FQGNSA. The CDR3 region has the DNA TGTGCCAGCAGCTTAAGGTCGGACAGTCGCTCCTACGAGCAGTACTTC. This encodes CASSLRSDSRSYEQYF.

This clonotype was counted between two and nine times. This chain uses TRBV27 with TRBJ2-7; 12 bases match TRBD2. This CDR3 spans 13 amino acids. The V and J ends lost 5 bases and 4 bases, in that order; junction bases with no gene match: 0. In germline, CDR1 is MNHEY, CDR2 SMNVEV (reference sequence). CDR3 loop: CASSTSGGYEQYF. The CDR3 bases are TGTGCCAGCAGTACTAGCGGGGGGTACGAGCAGTACTTC.

This clonotype showed up many times. The CDR3 loop is CASSLGLAGYEQYF. CDR3 DNA: TGTGCCAGCAGCTTGGGACTAGCGGGCTATGAGCAGTACTTC. The V gene is TRBV7-2, the J gene TRBJ2-7, with 12 bases lining up with TRBD2. The germline V gene encodes CDR1 SGHTA and CDR2 FQGNSA. The CDR3 spans 14 residues. Trimming took 3 bases from V and 7 from J; bases not matched to a gene: 4.

This clonotype showed up just a few times. The rearrangement joins TRBV6-2 or TRBV6-3 to TRBJ2-1; weak D call: TRBD1 (6 bases). Trimming stripped 6 bases from V and 5 bases from J, with 20 bases between. The V gene's germline CDR1 is MNHEY and CDR2 SVGEGT. This CDR3 comprises 16 residues. This chain's CDR3 is CASSPSGRGVHNEQFF. The CDR3, as DNA: TGTGCCAGCAGCCCCTCGGGCAGGGGTGTCCACAATGAGCAGTTCTTC.

This clonotype was seen more than once but under ten times. The V gene is TRBV2, the J gene TRBJ1-3; possible D gene TRBD1, 5 bases. The CDR3 has 14 residues. Trimming pared 7 bases from V and 3 bases from J, leaving 13 bases between. Germline V gene sequence: CDR1 SNHLY, CDR2 FYNNEI. This chain's CDR3 is CASTRDEIGNTIYF. CDR3 nucleotide sequence: TGTGCCAGCACCAGGGACGAGATTGGAAACACCATATATTTT.

The chain links TRBV6-5 to TRBJ2-2, with D perhaps matching TRBD1 or TRBD2 (5 bases each). V was pared by 6 bases and J by 5 bases, with 10 bases between. CDR3 length: 13 amino acids. Germline V gene data show CDR1 as MNHEY and CDR2 as SVGAGI. The CDR3 spells CASRMRGTGELFF. Here the CDR3 DNA reads TGTGCCAGCAGGATGAGGGGAACCGGGGAGCTGTTTTTT.

This clonotype has ten or more counts. The chain recombines TRBV7-3 with TRBJ2-1; 9 bases agree with TRBD1. This CDR3 comprises 16 residues. The V gene's germline CDR1 is SGHTA and CDR2 FQGTGA. Trimming cost V 5 bases and J 5 bases; bases outside gene matches: 10. The CDR3 DNA reads TGTGCCAGCAGCCTAGTCGGGACAGGGCGGGACAATGAGCAGTTCTTC. Translation gives CASSLVGTGRDNEQFF.

This clonotype was observed many times. The rearrangement joins TRBV6-1 to TRBJ1-6, with D possibly TRBD1 on 5 matching bases. The CDR3 spans 14 residues. Germline CDR1 MNHNS, CDR2 SASEGT. Trimming pared 7 bases from V and 4 bases from J, leaving 11 bases between. The CDR3: CASTPTVYNSPLHF. In DNA, the CDR3 is TGTGCCAGCACCCCGACAGTTTATAATTCACCCCTCCACTTT.

This clonotype occurred many times. This chain uses TRBV4-2 with TRBJ2-3, with TRBD2 matching over 9 bases. The germline V gene encodes CDR1 LGHNA and CDR2 YNFKEQ. V was pared by 1 base and J by 3 bases, with 14 bases of the junction left unmatched. The CDR3 extends over 19 amino acids. The CDR3 DNA is TGTGCCAGCAGCCAAGGGGGGTCGAGCGGGAGGTTGAGTACAGATACGCAGTATTTT. It specifies CASSQGGSSGRLSTDTQYF.

This clonotype appeared a single time. This chain connects TRBV7-3 to TRBJ2-4, with D perhaps given as TRBD1 or TRBD2 (7 bases each). Germline V gives CDR1 SGHTA, CDR2 FQGTGA. This CDR3 spans 19 amino acids. V was trimmed by 5 bases and J by 2 bases, leaving 25 bases between them. The CDR3 loop is CASSTVQGGGSGTKNIQYF. In nucleotides, the CDR3 is TGTGCCAGCAGCACTGTTCAGGGAGGGGGCAGCGGGACCAAAAACATTCAGTACTTC.

V usage is TRBV6-2 or TRBV6-3 and J usage is TRBJ2-1; 8 bases map to TRBD2. J gave up 2 bases and V 6 bases, and 24 bases lay outside the gene matches. Germline assignment: CDR1 MNHEY and CDR2 SVGEGT. The CDR3 consists of 21 residues. Written as DNA, the CDR3 is TGTGCCAGCAGCCCCCACAATGAGGCTAGCGGGTTTTTTTCCACCTACAATGAGCAGTTCTTC. It yields the protein CASSPHNEASGFFSTYNEQFF.

The chain combines TRBV4-3 with TRBJ1-4, with TRBD1 as a possible D gene (5 bases). V was pared by 2 bases and J by 2 bases, with 12 bases between. This CDR3 contains 16 residues. Germline CDR1 is LGHNA and CDR2 is YSLEER. CDR3 region: CASSQSPGNTNEKLFF. For the CDR3, the DNA is TGCGCCAGCAGCCAAAGTCCAGGGAACACTAATGAAAAACTGTTTTTT.

This clonotype came up many times. The gene calls are TRBV7-2 and TRBJ1-4; 7 bases map to TRBD1. Germline CDR1 SGHTA, CDR2 FQGNSA. Germline trimming cut 5 bases from V and 5 bases from J; bases unmatched to any gene: 8. This CDR3 region has 15 residues. The CDR3 spells CASSQAGQKNEKLFF. As DNA, the CDR3 is TGTGCCAGCAGCCAAGCGGGACAGAAGAATGAAAAACTGTTTTTT.

This clonotype was counted a few times. The V and J genes are TRBV15 and TRBJ1-6; perhaps TRBD1 as D (6 bases). With 1 base removed from V and 0 bases from J, the gap between germline ends came to 10 bases. The CDR3 runs to 17 residues. Per germline, CDR1 LNHNV and CDR2 YYDKDF (reference sequence). The CDR3 DNA is TGTGCCACCAGCAGAGTGCAGGGGAGCTCCTATAATTCACCCCTCCACTTT. Its translation is CATSRVQGSSYNSPLHF.

The J gene is TRBJ2-5, the V gene TRBV18, with TRBD2 matching 10 bases. V shed 5 bases, J shed 0 bases, and the junction held 3 bases outside the gene matches. CDR1 is KGHSH, CDR2 LQKENI, per germline. The CDR3 totals 15 residues. The CDR3 DNA is TGTGCCAGCTCAACTAGCGGGGCCTACCAAGAGACCCAGTACTTC. This sequence encodes CASSTSGAYQETQYF. Variable domain in full (rest from reference TRBV18 and TRBJ2-5): NAGVMQNPRHLVRRRGQEARLRCSPMKGHSHVYWYRQLPEEGLKFMVYLQKENIIDESGMPKERFSAEFPKEGPSILRIQQVVRGDSAAYFCASSTSGAYQETQYFGPGTRLLVL.

The chain is built from TRBV6-1 and TRBJ2-1; 9 nucleotides match TRBD2. Looked up from germline, CDR1 is MNHNS and CDR2 is SASEGT. Germline trimming cut 5 bases from V and 9 bases from J; bases unmatched to any gene: 8. This CDR3 region has 14 residues. The CDR3 is CASSPRTSVGEQFF. CDR3 coding DNA: TGTGCCAGCAGTCCCCGGACTAGCGTTGGTGAGCAGTTCTTC.

This clonotype was found many times. The chain carries TRBV7-6 and TRBJ1-3, with no clear D. Trimming took 5 bases from V and 0 from J, leaving 11 bases between them. Germline V gene data show CDR1 as SGHVS and CDR2 as FNYEAQ. The CDR3 is 15 residues long. CDR3 sequence reads: CASSLQTSSGNTIYF. The CDR3 DNA is TGTGCCAGCAGCCTACAGACTAGCTCTGGAAACACCATATATTTT.